The rows below give T cell receptor beta chains drawn from one sample of a study of blood T cell repertoires in COVID-19. The data were produced by immunoSEQ multiplex PCR, yet TCRdb's version contains in-frame clones alone and is incomplete. The data hold 150,000 to 200,000 clones, with around 84% observed a single time. The sample consisted of peripheral blood. These receptors were obtained from a woman aged 80 or over with acute or convalescent COVID-19. Both conserved end residues are part of each CDR3. Fields, in order: V gene, D gene, J gene, clone size, CDR3 protein, CDR3 DNA. D genes are given only for firm matches. For some rows the clone size is stated as once, few or many, or as a class when expanded; others skip it.

TRBV30	-	TRBJ2-1	-	CAREDQGWNEQFF	TGTGCCCGAGAGGACCAGGGGTGGAATGAGCAGTTCTTC
TRBV5-5	TRBD1	TRBJ1-2	-	CASSLAGDSYGYTF	TGTGCCAGCAGCTTGGCGGGGGACAGCTATGGCTACACCTTC
TRBV19	TRBD2	TRBJ2-3	-	CASSPPGLGTDTQYF	TGTGCCAGTAGTCCGCCGGGACTAGGGACAGATACGCAGTATTTT
TRBV4-2	-	TRBJ1-6	-	CASSQDEESSYNSPLHF	TGTGCCAGCAGCCAAGATGAGGAGAGCTCCTATAATTCACCCCTCCACTTT
TRBV19	-	TRBJ2-3	-	CASSIDRAGSETDTQYF	TGTGCCAGTAGTATAGATCGGGCCGGGAGCGAAACAGATACGCAGTATTTT
TRBV5-8	-	TRBJ1-4	-	CASSLWGRGGGKLFF	TGTGCCAGCAGCTTGTGGGGACGGGGCGGGGGAAAACTGTTTTTT
TRBV2	-	TRBJ1-1	-	CASSEQGRATEAFF	TGTGCCAGCAGTGAACAGGGAAGAGCCACTGAAGCTTTCTTT
TRBV7-2	TRBD2	TRBJ2-7	few	CASRDTSGRAPIGTYEQYF	TGTGCCAGCAGAGACACTAGCGGGAGGGCCCCCATCGGGACCTACGAGCAGTACTTC
TRBV6-1	-	TRBJ2-7	-	CASSEGQRIWPYEQYF	TGTGCCAGCAGTGAAGGCCAGAGGATATGGCCCTACGAGCAGTACTTC
TRBV24-1	TRBD2	TRBJ2-1	-	CATSDLTSGATREQFF	TGTGCCACCAGTGACCTGACTAGCGGAGCGACTCGGGAGCAGTTCTTC
TRBV29-1	-	TRBJ1-2	-	CSVGRILNYGYTF	TGCAGCGTTGGAAGAATACTGAACTATGGCTACACCTTC
TRBV4-1	-	TRBJ1-1	few	CASSRTTGMNTEAFF	TGCGCCAGCAGCAGAACGACAGGCATGAACACTGAAGCTTTCTTT
TRBV27	-	TRBJ2-4	-	CASSTLNQGGGKNIQYF	TGTGCCAGCAGTACCCTAAATCAAGGGGGTGGCAAAAACATTCAGTACTTC
TRBV7-9	TRBD2	TRBJ2-7	-	CASSQTSEAYEQYF	TGTGCCAGCAGTCAAACTAGCGAGGCCTACGAGCAGTACTTC
TRBV19	-	TRBJ2-1	once	CASSRGWGDEQFF	TGTGCCAGTAGCCGAGGTTGGGGGGATGAGCAGTTCTTC
TRBV18	-	TRBJ2-1	few	CASSQQGYEQFF	TGTGCCAGCTCACAACAGGGCTATGAGCAGTTCTTC
TRBV27	-	TRBJ2-1	-	CASSFTGAPYNEQFF	TGTGCCAGCAGTTTCACGGGTGCGCCTTACAATGAGCAGTTCTTC
TRBV11-3	TRBD1	TRBJ2-1	-	CASSPRTGWNEQFF	TGTGCCAGCAGCCCCAGGACAGGATGGAATGAGCAGTTCTTC
TRBV11-3	TRBD1	TRBJ2-2	-	CASSSGTAGELFF	TGTGCCAGCAGCTCCGGGACAGCCGGGGAGCTGTTTTTT
TRBV4-2	TRBD1	TRBJ2-7	-	CASSQYDRVYEQYF	TGTGCCAGCAGCCAATATGACAGGGTCTACGAGCAGTACTTC
TRBV10-3	-	TRBJ2-2	-	CAISESIGDTGELFF	TGTGCCATCAGTGAGTCGATAGGGGACACCGGGGAGCTGTTTTTT
TRBV19	-	TRBJ2-7	-	CASSSLHEQYF	TGTGCCAGTAGTTCCCTTCACGAGCAGTACTTC
TRBV7-2	-	TRBJ2-3	-	CASSLPVSSTDTQYF	TGTGCCAGCAGCTTACCCGTATCTAGCACAGATACGCAGTATTTT
TRBV19	-	TRBJ2-1	-	CASSIGPYNEQFF	TGTGCCAGTAGTATTGGGCCCTACAATGAGCAGTTCTTC